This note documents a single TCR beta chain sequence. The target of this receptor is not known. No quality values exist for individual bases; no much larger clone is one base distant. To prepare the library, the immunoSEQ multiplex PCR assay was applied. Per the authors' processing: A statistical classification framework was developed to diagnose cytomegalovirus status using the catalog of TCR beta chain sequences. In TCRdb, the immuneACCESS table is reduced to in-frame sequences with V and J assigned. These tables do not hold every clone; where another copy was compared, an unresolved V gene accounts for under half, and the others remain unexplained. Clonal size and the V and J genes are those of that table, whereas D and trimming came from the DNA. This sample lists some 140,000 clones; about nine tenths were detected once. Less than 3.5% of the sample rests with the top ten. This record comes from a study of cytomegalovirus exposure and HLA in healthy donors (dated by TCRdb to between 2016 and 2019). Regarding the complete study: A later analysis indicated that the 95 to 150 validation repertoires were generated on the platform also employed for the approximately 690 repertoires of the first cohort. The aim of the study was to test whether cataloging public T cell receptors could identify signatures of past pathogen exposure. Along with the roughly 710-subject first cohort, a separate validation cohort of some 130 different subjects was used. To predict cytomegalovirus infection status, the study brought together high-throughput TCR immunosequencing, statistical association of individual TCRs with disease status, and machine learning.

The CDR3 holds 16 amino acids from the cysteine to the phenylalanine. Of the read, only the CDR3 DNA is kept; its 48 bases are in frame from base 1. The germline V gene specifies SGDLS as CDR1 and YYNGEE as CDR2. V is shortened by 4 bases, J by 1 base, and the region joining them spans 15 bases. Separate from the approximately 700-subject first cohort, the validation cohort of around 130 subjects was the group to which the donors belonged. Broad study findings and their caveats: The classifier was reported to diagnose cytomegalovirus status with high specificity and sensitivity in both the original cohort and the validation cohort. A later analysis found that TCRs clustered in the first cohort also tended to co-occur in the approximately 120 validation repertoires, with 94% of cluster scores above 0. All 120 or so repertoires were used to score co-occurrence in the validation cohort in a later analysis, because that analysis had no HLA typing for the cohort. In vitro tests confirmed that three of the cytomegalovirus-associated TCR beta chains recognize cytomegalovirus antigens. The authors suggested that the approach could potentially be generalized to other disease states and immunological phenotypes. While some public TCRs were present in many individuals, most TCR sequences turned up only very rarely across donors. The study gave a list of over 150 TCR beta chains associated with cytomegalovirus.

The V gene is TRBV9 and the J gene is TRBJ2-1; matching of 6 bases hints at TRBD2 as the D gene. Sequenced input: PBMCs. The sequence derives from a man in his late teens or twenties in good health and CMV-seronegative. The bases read TGTGCCAGCAGCCCACGAGGGGAGGTTTCCTACAATGAGCAGTTCTTC. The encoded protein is CASSPRGEVSYNEQFF. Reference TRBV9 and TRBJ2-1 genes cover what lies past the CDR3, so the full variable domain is DSGVTQTPKHLITATGQRVTLRCSPRSGDLSVYWYQQSLDQGLQFLIQYYNGEERAKGNILERFSAQQFPDLHSELNLSSLELGDSALYFCASSPRGEVSYNEQFFGPGTRLTVL.